These T cell receptor beta chains were read from a single sample in a study of T cells in Graves' hyperthyroidism and ophthalmopathy. TCRdb re-called the multiplex PCR reads with MiXCR, one entry per CDR3 protein. The sample contains some 200,000 distinct CDR3 sequences, roughly 17% of which appear only once. The material sequenced was blood. Every receptor here comes from a woman aged 45-65 years with Graves' hyperthyroidism. The CDR3 runs from the conserved cysteine through the conserved F or W. Each record gives: clone size, V gene, J gene, D gene, CDR3 DNA, CDR3 protein. D genes are given only for firm matches. Clone size is stated in some rows and not others, as once, few, many or a class when expanded.

many	TRBV12-3/TRBV12-4	TRBJ2-1	TRBD1	TGTGCCAGCAGGCCCGGGACAGGGGTTTCCTACAATGAGCAGTTCTTC	CASRPGTGVSYNEQFF
many	TRBV7-8	TRBJ2-6	TRBD1	TGTGCCAGCAGCTTAATCGGACAGGCCAACTCTGGGGCCAACGTCCTGACTTTC	CASSLIGQANSGANVLTF
NA	TRBV27	TRBJ1-6	TRBD1	TGTGCCAGCACCCTGGACAGGACCTACTCACTCCTCCACTTT	CASTLDRTYSLLHF
many	TRBV29-1	TRBJ2-1	TRBD2	TGCAGCGTACGACCGGTGGTGACTAGCGTATACAATGAGCAGTTCTTC	CSVRPVVTSVYNEQFF
NA	TRBV3-1	TRBJ2-1	TRBD2	TGTGCCAGCAGCCGCCCCAGATCCGGCCTAGCGGGAGTAAATGAGCAGTTCTTC	CASSRPRSGLAGVNEQFF
few	TRBV20-1	TRBJ1-2	NA	TGCAGTGCTAGAGATCAAAAAGCGCCGATACCTAACTATGGCTACACCTTC	CSARDQKAPIPNYGYTF
NA	TRBV6-1	TRBJ2-2	TRBD2	TGTGCCAGCAGTACCCGCGGGGGGGGCACCGGGGAGCTGTTTTTT	CASSTRGGGTGELFF
NA	TRBV18	TRBJ1-4	TRBD1	TGTGCCAGCTCATCCGGGACAGCTAATGAAAAACTGTTTTTT	CASSSGTANEKLFF
many	TRBV5-8	TRBJ2-3	NA	TGTGCCAGCAGCGGAGGTGGGCTGTTCACAGATACGCAGTATTTT	CASSGGGLFTDTQYF
many	TRBV11-2	TRBJ2-3	NA	TGTGCCAGCAGCCGCAGGGGTATGGGAGATACGCAGTATTTT	CASSRRGMGDTQYF
few	TRBV10-3	TRBJ2-3	NA	TGTGCCATCAGTTCTAAGACCGGTAGCACAGATACGCAGTATTTT	CAISSKTGSTDTQYF
few	TRBV3-1	TRBJ1-2	NA	TGTGCCAGCAGCCAACAGCCGGACTATGGCTACACCTTC	CASSQQPDYGYTF
NA	TRBV29-1	TRBJ2-2	TRBD2	TGCAGCGTTGAACCGAGGCGGGGGGAGACCGGGGAGCTGTTTTTT	CSVEPRRGETGELFF
many	TRBV10-3	TRBJ2-7	TRBD1	TGTGCCATGGGGACAGGGTTGGTGAACGAGCAGTACTTC	CAMGTGLVNEQYF
many	TRBV3-1	TRBJ1-6	NA	TGTGCCAGCAGCCTTCAACAGTCTTCACCCCTCCACTTT	CASSLQQSSPLHF
many	TRBV4-2	TRBJ2-7	NA	TGTGCCAGCAGCCAAGTAGGGTACGAGCAGTACTTC	CASSQVGYEQYF
many	TRBV7-3	TRBJ2-3	TRBD2	TGTGCCAGCAGCCCGAAAATAGCGGGACAAGATACGCAGTATTTT	CASSPKIAGQDTQYF
few	TRBV19	TRBJ1-5	NA	TGTGCCAGTACGCGCAGGGCTGGGACTTATAGCAATCAGCCCCAGCATTTT	CASTRRAGTYSNQPQHF
many	TRBV7-2	TRBJ2-3	TRBD2	TGTGCCAGCAACCCCCTTCCGGGAGGGAGCACAGATACGCAGTATTTT	CASNPLPGGSTDTQYF
many	TRBV27	TRBJ2-5	TRBD2	TGTGCCAGCAGTTCAACACCCTTAGCGGGGACCCAGTACTTC	CASSSTPLAGTQYF
many	TRBV4-1	TRBJ1-6	TRBD1	TGCGCCAGCAACCTACAGGGGGCTTCACCCCTCCACTTT	CASNLQGASPLHF
few	TRBV5-1	TRBJ2-5	NA	TGCGCCAGCGAGAAAGACGGGAGCAAAGAGACCCAGTACTTC	CASEKDGSKETQYF
many	TRBV20-1	TRBJ1-6	NA	TGCAGTGCTAGTGGGGACCGAGCCATGACACCCCTCCACTTT	CSASGDRAMTPLHF
NA	TRBV12-3/TRBV12-4	TRBJ1-6	NA	TGTGCCAGCAGTTTTGGTGGCCAGGGAGATAATTCACCCCTCCACTTT	CASSFGGQGDNSPLHF
many	TRBV5-1	TRBJ2-7	NA	TGCGCCAGCAGCTCGGGAGGGACAGCCCAATACGAGCAGTACTTC	CASSSGGTAQYEQYF
NA	TRBV12-3/TRBV12-4	TRBJ2-2	TRBD2	TGTGCCAGCAGTCAGCGGGGGGGCCCCACCGGGGAGCTGTTTTTT	CASSQRGGPTGELFF
many	TRBV28	TRBJ2-7	NA	TGTGCCAGCAGTTTATTGGGGTTTTACGAGCAGTACTTC	CASSLLGFYEQYF
once	TRBV12-3/TRBV12-4	TRBJ2-3	TRBD2	TGTGCCAGCAGTATACTAGCGAATACGCGGTATTTT	CASSILANTRYF
NA	TRBV19	TRBJ1-5	TRBD1	TGTGCCAGCCAGAGGACAGGGGATAGCAATCAGCCCCAGCATTTT	CASQRTGDSNQPQHF
NA	TRBV5-1	TRBJ2-7	TRBD2	TGCGCCAGCAGCATAGCGGGGGGACTTTACGAGCAGTACTTC	CASSIAGGLYEQYF
many	TRBV7-2	TRBJ2-3	TRBD1	TGTGCCAGCAGCTTATGGGGACAGAGCACAGATACGCAGTATTTT	CASSLWGQSTDTQYF
many	TRBV14	TRBJ1-4	NA	TGTGCCAGCAGCCAAGATCGGTTCGTCGGAGAAAAACTGTTTTTT	CASSQDRFVGEKLFF
NA	TRBV5-1	TRBJ2-3	NA	TGCGCCAGCAGCGGGGGGGGCTTGAGCACAGATACGCAGTATTTT	CASSGGGLSTDTQYF
many	TRBV7-9	TRBJ2-1	TRBD1	TGTGCCAGCAGCACAGGGGTGGCGGAGTCCCTATACAATGAGCAGTTCTTC	CASSTGVAESLYNEQFF
many	TRBV20-1	TRBJ1-4	NA	TGCAGTGCTAGAGATCGCGGGGGTTACAGTGAAAAACTGTTTTTT	CSARDRGGYSEKLFF
NA	TRBV5-6	TRBJ1-6	NA	TGTGCCAGCAGCTTGGGTGGACCGAGCTCCTATAATTCACCCCTCCACTTT	CASSLGGPSSYNSPLHF
many	TRBV7-9	TRBJ2-5	NA	TGTGCCAGCAGCTTAGACGGGACGGACCAAGAGACCCAGTACTTC	CASSLDGTDQETQYF
NA	TRBV2	TRBJ2-7	NA	TGTGCCAGCAGGGGGCATGGGACCCGCCGCGAGCAGTACTTC	CASRGHGTRREQYF